The TCR beta chain described here comes from a study of immune cell composition in non-small cell lung cancer. Findings of the study overall: Dominant in vivo tumour-associated clones were not shown to share tumour-reactive sequences.

Comment on this clone: Its specificity is unknown.

Clones were sequenced by immunoSEQ multiplex PCR, and TCRdb holds only the in-frame ones, with some missing. The sample has about 1,600 clones, approximately 80% seen once. Trimming took off 2 bases at V and 1 base at J, with 12 bases between the two ends. This CDR3 is built from 15 residues. Looked up from germline, CDR1 is SGHTA and CDR2 is FQGNSA. Separately, the same data were catalogued under a study of CD4 T cells in lung cancer. From that paper: Donors, mostly former smokers, were 60 to 69 at blood donation. Before giving blood, patients had received treatments including platinum chemotherapy, some also nivolumab or pembrolizumab.

The clonotype was recovered from a human donor with non-small cell lung cancer. V gene TRBV7-2 combines with J gene TRBJ2-7; tentatively, D is TRBD1 (5 bases). Sequencing input: lung tumor tissue. The CDR3 region has the DNA TGTGCCAGCAGCTTATGGGCAGGGCCGTCCTACGAGCAGTACTTC. Translated: CASSLWAGPSYEQYF.